This TCR beta chain comes out of a study of shared clonotypes between healthy human individuals. Using immunoSEQ multiplex PCR, the repertoire was profiled, and TCRdb retains in-frame clones only, with some absent. The data show about 490,000 clones, more than 75% seen once. Trimming took 3 bases from V and 11 from J; bases not matched to a gene: 9. The germline V gene has CDR1 MDHEN and CDR2 SYDVKM. CDR3 size: 14 residues. The J gene is TRBJ2-2, the V gene TRBV28, with TRBD2 matching 7 bases. This TCR was recovered from a woman in her forties in good health. Some clones in this sample may be carry-over from other donors' samples. Source material: PBMCs. The CDR3: CASSLGGSRVELFF. CDR3 DNA: TGTGCCAGCAGTTTGGGCGGGAGTAGGGTTGAGCTGTTTTTT. Complete variable domain (other parts from reference TRBV28 and TRBJ2-2): DVKVTQSSRYLVKRTGEKVFLECVQDMDHENMFWYRQDPGLGLRLIYFSYDVKMKEKGDIPEGYSVSREKKERFSLILESASTNQTSMYLCASSLGGSRVELFFGEGSRLTVL.